This T cell receptor beta chain was identified during a study of blood T cell repertoires in COVID-19 (dated by TCRdb to about 2020). Notes on the research overall: Samples covering the acute and convalescent phases of COVID-19 were provided by collaborators in the United States, Italy and Spain. The prospective study material was composed of cDNA or gDNA derived from T cells, B-cell-depleted T cells, or PBMCs. Deeply sampled blood TCRbeta repertoires from subjects exposed to, actively infected with, or recovered from COVID-19 were included in the dataset. The repertoires were released in a freely available public database intended as a resource for research on the immune response to SARS-CoV-2. The samples were drawn from two sources: the first 160 participants of the ongoing ImmuneRACE study, and about 1,300 subjects contributed by 6 global collaborators. Sample metadata almost always included a de-identified subject ID, COVID-19 status, age in years and sex. Where available, HLA class I and class II types were taken from metadata supplied by the sample provider and were not determined by assay-based typing.

The CDR3 runs 13 residues from the cysteine to the phenylalanine. Only the CDR3 portion is preserved as DNA: 39 bases, with reading frame beginning at the first base. V is reduced by 5 bases and J by 3 bases, leaving a spacing of 11 bases between them. As encoded in the germline V gene, CDR1 is MNHEY while CDR2 is SVGAGI. TCRbeta CDR3 regions were amplified from genomic DNA using the immunoSEQ Assay, a bias-controlled multiplex PCR. The authors' analysis ran thus. Within the assay, amplification of reference gene primers was used to estimate how many nucleated cells each sample contained. To quantify the absolute abundance of each unique TCRbeta CDR3 rearrangement, sequence reads were collapsed and filtered. For each sample, productive Simpson clonality was calculated by taking the square root of Simpson's diversity index across productive rearrangements. TCRdb took this table from immuneACCESS and kept in-frame rearrangements with V and J called. Such tables lack part of the clones; where checked against another copy, unresolved V genes explain under half of the gap, and the rest is unexplained. V, J and clone size are those of that table, while D and trimming were read from the DNA. In all, the sample holds 200,000 to 250,000 clones, and just under 90% of those were seen once. The top ten clones comprise approximately 6.2% of the sample.

What the authors observed across the whole study: How much clinical and demographic metadata was included differed by source and by participant, and the metadata was provided uncurated.

This clone was recorded only once. Its antigen is still unknown. Per-base qualities were not stored, and no clone one base away is much larger. Samples from volunteer blood donors who had recovered from COVID-19 were contributed by a second Seattle source. The collaborating institutions used their own protocols to collect whole blood in K2EDTA tubes. For TCRbeta analysis, collaborator samples were shipped as frozen whole blood, as isolated PBMCs, or as DNA extracted from either sample type. The sequenced sample consisted of peripheral blood. The chain is encoded by TRBV6-5 joined to TRBJ2-7; perhaps TRBD1 is the D gene, with 6 bases matching. This receptor was obtained from a man aged 55 to 70 who had recovered from COVID-19. At the DNA level, the sequence is TGTGCCAGCAGTAGGACAGTATACTACGAGCAGTACTTC. Its protein product is CASSRTVYYEQYF.